Listed here are 26 T cell receptor beta chains from one sample, sequenced in a study of identical twins. A single record per CDR3 protein comes from TCRdb applying MiXCR to the 5' RACE reads. The table records 1.5 million to 2 million distinct CDR3 sequences, about 32% of them present only once. Sequencing was carried out using cord blood. These receptors were taken from a newborn girl in good health.

This chain uses TRBV9 with TRBJ2-7; 8 nucleotides agree with TRBD1. Germline-derived CDR1 and CDR2 are SGDLS and YYNGEE. V shed 6 bases and J 7 bases; nucleotides not matched to a gene: 6. CDR3 length equals 12 residues. CDR3 amino acids: CASNRGYNEQYF. The CDR3, as DNA: TGTGCCAGCAACAGGGGGTACAATGAGCAGTACTTC.

This clonotype was picked up a small number of times. This chain uses TRBV5-1 with TRBJ2-3; 13 bases fit TRBD2. The germline CDR1 and CDR2 sequences are SGHRS and YFSETQ. The J segment lost 1 base and the V segment lost 4 bases, leaving 9 bases of the junction unmatched. The CDR3 contains 18 residues. CDR3 protein: CASSPGTSGIGGTDTQYF. In nucleotides, the CDR3 is TGCGCCAGCAGCCCTGGGACTAGCGGGATTGGGGGCACAGATACGCAGTATTTT.

This clonotype was recorded many times. J is TRBJ2-1 and V is TRBV6-2 or TRBV6-3; D is undetermined. The CDR3 runs to 12 residues. Germline loops: CDR1 MNHEY, CDR2 SVGEGT. V was cut by 5 bases and J by 2 bases, with 4 bases left in between. The CDR3 is CASSRTYNEQFF. CDR3 in DNA: TGTGCCAGCAGTCGGACCTACAATGAGCAGTTCTTC.

This chain links TRBV6-5 with TRBJ2-5, with 7 positions matching TRBD2. With V trimmed by 0 bases and J by 11 bases, 18 bases remained unmatched. Germline-derived CDR1 and CDR2 are MNHEY and SVGAGI. The CDR3 contains 17 residues. Here the CDR3 DNA reads TGTGCCAGCAGTTACTCGTCCCCAGCGGGGACTTACGATGAGCAGTACTTC. This sequence encodes CASSYSSPAGTYDEQYF.

The chain links TRBV30 to TRBJ1-6; 7 nucleotides line up with TRBD1. The CDR3 has 13 amino acids. The germline V gene encodes CDR1 GTSNPN and CDR2 SVGIG (reference sequence). V was clipped by 3 bases and J by 10 bases; unmatched bases: 6. The CDR3 DNA reads TGTGCCTGGAGGGACCAGGGGGACTCACCCCTCCACTTT. Translated: CAWRDQGDSPLHF.

This clonotype was counted ten times or more. V is TRBV29-1 and J is TRBJ2-6, with unresolved D. The CDR3 is 14 amino acids. CDR1 is SQVTM, CDR2 ANQGSEA, per germline. V was cut by 3 bases and J by 0 bases, with 6 bases left in between. The CDR3, as DNA: TGCAGCGTTGATTCGACCTCTGGGGCCAACGTCCTGACTTTC. This encodes CSVDSTSGANVLTF.

This clonotype has a count of ten or more. This sequence joins TRBV15 and TRBJ2-7; TRBD2 is a possible D gene (5 bases). The CDR3 runs to 13 residues. The V gene's germline CDR1 is LNHNV and CDR2 YYDKDF (reference sequence). Trimming pared 0 bases from V and 5 bases from J, leaving 8 bases between. CDR3: CATSRDPADEQYF. The CDR3 nucleotides read TGTGCCACCAGCAGAGATCCAGCGGACGAGCAGTACTTC.

This chain uses TRBV10-3 with TRBJ1-2; no reliable D call. CDR1 and CDR2 (germline): ENHRY, SYGVKD. V was trimmed by 4 bases and J by 6 bases, leaving 12 bases between them. The CDR3 has 13 residues. CDR3 residues: CAISGSPGDGYTF. CDR3 sequence (DNA): TGTGCCATCAGTGGGAGCCCCGGAGATGGCTACACCTTC.

The chain recombines TRBV6-6 with TRBJ2-1; 7 bases fit TRBD2. Per germline, CDR1 MNHNY and CDR2 SVGAGI (reference sequence). There are 17 residues in the CDR3. Unmatched junction bases numbered 12, after V lost 2 bases and J lost 5 bases. CDR3 nucleotide sequence: TGTGCCAGCAGTTACGTCCCTCGACTAGCCCAGGACAATGAGCAGTTCTTC. Its protein is CASSYVPRLAQDNEQFF.

Only a few counts were recorded for this clonotype. This sequence joins TRBV5-1 and TRBJ2-7, with D uncertain. V lost 4 bases and J 3 bases, leaving 11 bases between the germline ends. The V gene's germline CDR1 is SGHRS and CDR2 YFSETQ. The CDR3 is made up of 13 amino acids. CDR3 amino acids: CASSLSEYYEQYF. The CDR3 DNA reads as TGCGCCAGCAGCCTAAGCGAGTACTACGAGCAGTACTTC.

This clonotype occurred many times. The chain recombines TRBV10-3 with TRBJ2-1; 7 bases align to TRBD2. The germline V gene encodes CDR1 ENHRY and CDR2 SYGVKD. Germline trimming cut 4 bases from V and 7 bases from J; bases unmatched to any gene: 10. CDR3 length equals 15 residues. The CDR3 nucleotides are TGTGCCATCAGTGTGGCGGGAGTGGTGGGAAATGAGCAGTTCTTC. Translation gives CAISVAGVVGNEQFF.

The table lists this clonotype with a count of one. J is TRBJ2-3 and V is TRBV20-1; D unresolved. V was shortened by 3 bases and J by 6 bases, with 13 bases between the two germline ends. CDR1 is DFQATT and CDR2 is SNEGSKA in the germline V gene (reference sequence). The CDR3 totals 13 residues. As DNA, the CDR3 is TGCAGTGCTAGTGTGGGCCCCTGGGATACGCAGTATTTT. Translation: CSASVGPWDTQYF.

The chain employs TRBV5-1 and TRBJ2-6, with TRBD1 matching 9 bases. The CDR3 length is 20 residues. Trimming at V came to 3 bases and at J to 0 bases, leaving 13 bases not matched to a gene. The germline V gene encodes CDR1 SGHRS and CDR2 YFSETQ. The CDR3 nucleotides are TGCGCCAGCAGCTCCCCGGGACAGGGCAGGAAGGGCTCTGGGGCCAACGTCCTGACTTTC. Amino acids: CASSSPGQGRKGSGANVLTF.

There are a few counts of this clonotype. The chain has TRBV7-8 and TRBJ2-3; D is uncertain. The V gene lost 3 bases and the J gene lost 2 bases, with 9 bases spanning the gap. Germline values: CDR1 SGHVS, CDR2 FQNEAQ. The CDR3 spans 14 residues. The CDR3 protein is CASSLRSVTDTQYF. The CDR3 nucleotides are TGTGCCAGCAGCTTGCGGTCGGTCACAGATACGCAGTATTTT.

This clonotype was picked up a small number of times. The J gene is TRBJ1-2, the V gene TRBV20-1, with TRBD1 identical over 8 bases. The germline V gene has CDR1 DFQATT and CDR2 SNEGSKA (reference sequence). Trimming cost V 5 bases and J 2 bases; bases outside gene matches: 4. The CDR3 is made up of 13 amino acids. The CDR3 sequence: CSAPGQENYGYTF. In nucleotides, the CDR3 is TGCAGTGCTCCGGGACAGGAGAACTATGGCTACACCTTC.

In the case of this clonotype: One base away lies a much larger clone, so this may be a sequencing read error. The chain uses TRBV4-2 and TRBJ2-1, with a weak D call TRBD2 (5 bases). The J call is doubtful: the DNA matches TRBJ2-7 better. Germline assignment: CDR1 LGHNA and CDR2 YNFKEQ. The length of the CDR3 is 16 residues. CDR3 in amino acids: CASSQEPAENYNEQYF. Here the CDR3 DNA reads TGTGCCAGCAGCCAAGAGCCAGCGGAGAACTACAATGAGCAGTACTTC.

The chain uses TRBV5-1 and TRBJ1-1, with 8 bases that match TRBD1. The germline CDR1 and CDR2 sequences are SGHRS and YFSETQ. With V trimmed by 3 bases and J by 0 bases, 4 bases remained unmatched. The length of the CDR3 is 15 residues. This CDR3 is CASSWGDRMNTEAFF. The CDR3 DNA follows: TGCGCCAGCAGCTGGGGGGACAGGATGAACACTGAAGCTTTCTTT.

The rearrangement uses TRBV27 and TRBJ2-7, with TRBD2 matching 10 bases. CDR3 length equals 19 residues. Germline lookup yields CDR1 MNHEY and CDR2 SMNVEV (reference sequence). V was clipped by 2 bases and J by 3 bases; unmatched bases: 16. CDR3 bases: TGTGCCAGCAGTTTACGAACGGAACGACCTAGCGGGAGAGTCTACGAGCAGTACTTC. Translating gives CASSLRTERPSGRVYEQYF.

This clonotype was seen more than once but under ten times. The chain has TRBV28 and TRBJ2-3, with 14 nucleotides matching TRBD2. V shed 2 bases, J shed 4 bases, and the junction held 11 bases outside the gene matches. Germline V gene sequence: CDR1 MDHEN, CDR2 SYDVKM. The CDR3 runs to 19 residues. The CDR3 protein is CASSLGSLGTSGSADTQYF. The CDR3 DNA reads as TGTGCCAGCAGTTTAGGCAGCCTCGGGACTAGCGGGAGTGCAGATACGCAGTATTTT. Supplemented by reference TRBV28 and TRBJ2-3, the full variable domain reads DVKVTQSSRYLVKRTGEKVFLECVQDMDHENMFWYRQDPGLGLRLIYFSYDVKMKEKGDIPEGYSVSREKKERFSLILESASTNQTSMYLCASSLGSLGTSGSADTQYFGPGTRLTVL.

The genes are TRBV10-3 and TRBJ2-3; D is possibly TRBD1 or TRBD2 (6 bases each). V was clipped by 9 bases and J by 0 bases, with 13 bases between them. Germline V lookup: CDR1 ENHRY, CDR2 SYGVKD. CDR3 size: 14 residues. CDR3 residues: CAMQEGVSTDTQYF. The CDR3 nucleotides are TGTGCCATGCAGGAGGGGGTGAGCACAGATACGCAGTATTTT.

This clonotype was detected only a few times. The chain couples TRBV20-1 to TRBJ2-5; the D gene is possibly TRBD2 (5 bases). The germline V gene encodes CDR1 DFQATT and CDR2 SNEGSKA (reference sequence). The CDR3 consists of 12 residues. V shed 6 bases and J shed 5 bases, with 13 bases lying between them. DNA of the CDR3: TGCAGTGCCCAGAGGGCTAAGGAGACCCAGTACTTC. It yields the protein CSAQRAKETQYF.

This clonotype turned up a few times. CDR3 sequence (DNA): TGTGCCAGCAGTTCGAGGACAGGGGGCTTCTCCTACAATGAGCAGTTCTTC. Amino acids: CASSSRTGGFSYNEQFF. The chain joins TRBV12-3 or TRBV12-4 to TRBJ2-1; TRBD1 aligns across 11 bases. Losses at the gene ends were 4 bases for V and 0 bases for J; bases not matched to a gene: 5. The CDR3 is 17 residues long.

This clonotype was detected only a few times. The rearrangement joins TRBV6-5 to TRBJ2-4; no definite D call. The V end was cut by 0 bases, the J end by 1 base, with 10 bases between. Germline assignment: CDR1 MNHEY and CDR2 SVGAGI. The CDR3 is 16 amino acids. CDR3 nucleotides: TGTGCCAGCAGTTACTCGTACACTCTGGCCAAAAACATTCAGTACTTC. It is translated as CASSYSYTLAKNIQYF.

This clonotype was seen only a few times. The V gene is TRBV4-2, the J gene TRBJ2-3; 7 nucleotides line up with TRBD2. Trimming took 2 bases from V and 5 from J; bases not matched to a gene: 1. The CDR3 consists of 13 residues. Germline V gene sequence: CDR1 LGHNA, CDR2 YNFKEQ. CDR3: CASSQKRGDTQYF. The CDR3 DNA is TGTGCCAGCAGCCAAAAGCGGGGAGATACGCAGTATTTT.

The chain joins TRBV4-1 to TRBJ1-4; 11 bases agree with TRBD1. J was trimmed by 8 bases and V by 3 bases; bases with no gene match: 5. The CDR3 totals 15 residues. Germline V gene lookup returns CDR1 MGHRA and CDR2 YSYEKL. In DNA form, the CDR3 reads TGCGCCAGCAGCCATCACCGGGACAGGGGGGAAAAACTGTTTTTT. Its translation: CASSHHRDRGEKLFF.

The chain is built from TRBV28 and TRBJ2-1, with D maybe TRBD1 (6 bases). The CDR3 length is 13 residues. The V gene lost 8 bases and the J gene lost 0 bases, with 8 bases spanning the gap. The germline CDR1 and CDR2 sequences are MDHEN and SYDVKM. The CDR3 sequence is CASGQSSYNEQFF. As DNA, the CDR3 is TGTGCCAGCGGACAGAGCTCCTACAATGAGCAGTTCTTC.